These 28 T cell receptor beta chains were all obtained from the same sample, sequenced in a study of T cell responses to AZD1222 COVID-19 vaccine. Sequencing used immunoSEQ multiplex PCR; TCRdb keeps in-frame clones, though not all of them. The repertoire has 140,000 to 150,000 clones, about 90% of them found once; the top ten carry under 4%. Material: peripheral blood, obtained on day 0 of AZD1222 vaccination. These receptors originate from an adult in good health.

In nucleotides, the CDR3 is TGTGCCAGCAGCTTAAGCGATGAGCAGTTCTTC. Protein product: CASSLSDEQFF. The chain has TRBV5-4 and TRBJ2-1; D is undetermined. This CDR3 contains 11 residues. V lost 2 bases and J 8 bases, leaving 5 bases between the germline ends. CDR1 is SGHNT, CDR2 YYREEE, per germline (reference sequence).

This chain uses TRBV9 with TRBJ2-1; TRBD2 matches at 7 bases. Germline trimming cut 0 bases from V and 6 bases from J; bases unmatched to any gene: 6. CDR1 and CDR2 (germline): SGDLS, YYNGEE. The CDR3 has 15 amino acids. The DNA of the CDR3 is TGTGCCAGCAGCGTAGGTGGCGGGAGTTTCAATGAGCAGTTCTTC. Protein sequence: CASSVGGGSFNEQFF.

V is TRBV7-2 and J is TRBJ1-4, with D perhaps TRBD1 (6 bases). With 5 bases removed from V and 5 bases from J, the gap between germline ends came to 15 bases. The CDR3 covers 15 residues. In germline, CDR1 is SGHTA, CDR2 FQGNSA. The CDR3 nucleotides read TGTGCCAGCAGCCCTCATGGGACACTGAATGAAAAACTGTTTTTT. This codes for CASSPHGTLNEKLFF.

V usage is TRBV5-5 and J usage is TRBJ2-1, with a weak D call TRBD1 (5 bases). The CDR3 sequence is 13 residues long. The germline V gene has CDR1 SGHKS and CDR2 YYEKEE (reference sequence). Trimming removed 3 bases from V and 4 bases from J, with 8 bases in between. CDR3 DNA: TGTGCCAGCAGCTGGGGCCCTTACAATGAGCAGTTCTTC. Translated, it gives CASSWGPYNEQFF. The full variable domain, its missing parts supplied by reference TRBV5-5 and TRBJ2-1, is DAGVTQSPTHLIKTRGQQVTLRCSPISGHKSVSWYQQVLGQGPQFIFQYYEKEERGRGNFPDRFSARQFPNYSSELNVNALLLGDSALYLCASSWGPYNEQFFGPGTRLTVL.

V gene TRBV6-5 combines with J gene TRBJ2-7, with 10 positions matching TRBD1. This CDR3 is built from 14 residues. J lost 5 bases, V lost 4 bases, and 5 bases had no gene match. Germline CDR1 is MNHEY and CDR2 is SVGAGI. In nucleotides, the CDR3 is TGTGCCAGCAGTTGGACAGGGGGGGTCAACGAGCAGTACTTC. Encoded protein: CASSWTGGVNEQYF.

This clone is a singleton in its sample. The chain has TRBV28 and TRBJ1-1; 7 bases are a match to TRBD1. The CDR3 runs to 13 residues. Germline V gene lookup returns CDR1 MDHEN and CDR2 SYDVKM. Losses at the gene ends were 9 bases for V and 0 bases for J; bases not matched to a gene: 4. Written as DNA, the CDR3 is TGTGCCAGTACAGGGGTGATGAACACTGAAGCTTTCTTT. This sequence encodes CASTGVMNTEAFF.

V and J are TRBV12-3 or TRBV12-4 and TRBJ2-3; D gene uncertain. V was pared by 5 bases and J by 4 bases, with 10 bases between. The CDR3 length is 13 residues. CDR3 sequence: CASSGVNADTQYF. DNA of the CDR3: TGTGCCAGCAGTGGGGTGAATGCAGATACGCAGTATTTT.

The chain couples TRBV9 to TRBJ2-5, with D tentatively TRBD1 or TRBD2 (5 bases each). This CDR3 has 15 amino acids. V was clipped by 0 bases and J by 5 bases, with 14 bases between them. The germline gives CDR1 SGDLS, CDR2 YYNGEE. The CDR3 spells CASSVGQGDAETQYF. As DNA, the CDR3 is TGTGCCAGCAGCGTAGGTCAGGGAGATGCGGAGACCCAGTACTTC.

This clone occurred once. V is TRBV28 and J is TRBJ1-4; D not certain. The CDR3 extends over 15 amino acids. Germline CDR1 MDHEN, CDR2 SYDVKM. V was clipped by 8 bases and J by 5 bases, with 18 bases between them. The CDR3 DNA reads as TGTGCCAGCCATAGCAGCCCTCCGAAGAATGAAAAACTGTTTTTT. As protein: CASHSSPPKNEKLFF. Combining the CDR3 with reference TRBV28 and TRBJ1-4 gives the whole variable domain DVKVTQSSRYLVKRTGEKVFLECVQDMDHENMFWYRQDPGLGLRLIYFSYDVKMKEKGDIPEGYSVSREKKERFSLILESASTNQTSMYLCASHSSPPKNEKLFFGSGTQLSVL.

V gene TRBV4-3 combines with J gene TRBJ1-6, with D unclear. Germline-derived CDR1 and CDR2 are LGHNA and YSLEER. Trimming took 0 bases from V and 7 from J, leaving 16 bases between them. This CDR3 has 17 amino acids. The CDR3 coding sequence is TGCGCCAGCAGCCAAGATAATAGAGGGATACAGAATTCACCCCTCCACTTT. Its protein is CASSQDNRGIQNSPLHF.

The chain joins TRBV13 to TRBJ2-3, with D hard to call. This CDR3 has 13 residues. The germline V gene encodes CDR1 PRHDT and CDR2 FYEKMQ (reference sequence). Trimming took off 5 bases at V and 4 bases at J, with 10 bases between the two ends. In DNA form, the CDR3 reads TGTGCCAGCAGCCTTAGTGAATCAGATACGCAGTATTTT. Translation gives CASSLSESDTQYF.

This chain links TRBV10-1 with TRBJ2-1, with 7 bases fitting TRBD2. J gave up 7 bases and V 8 bases, and 11 bases lay outside the gene matches. The CDR3 is made up of 14 amino acids. Germline values: CDR1 WNHNN, CDR2 SYGVQD (reference sequence). In DNA, the CDR3 is TGCGCCAGCGGGCTGGCAGGGAGGGCTAATGAGCAGTTCTTC. It is translated as CASGLAGRANEQFF.

The chain uses TRBV7-3 and TRBJ2-5; TRBD2 might be the D (6 bases). The CDR3 has 15 residues. Germline lookup yields CDR1 SGHTA and CDR2 FQGTGA. The germline V and J ends were trimmed by 2 bases and 2 bases, with 12 bases remaining between them. This CDR3 is CASSLSRGNQETQYF. The CDR3 DNA is TGTGCCAGCAGCTTATCTCGCGGGAATCAAGAGACCCAGTACTTC. Based on the CDR3 plus reference TRBV7-3 and TRBJ2-5, the full variable domain is GAGVSQTPSNKVTEKGKYVELRCDPISGHTALYWYRQSLGQGPEFLIYFQGTGAADDSGLPNDRFFAVRPEGSVSTLKIQRTERGDSAVYLCASSLSRGNQETQYFGPGTRLLVL.

The rearrangement links TRBV7-2 to TRBJ1-5; D is possibly TRBD1 (5 bases). Germline CDR1 and CDR2: SGHTA and FQGNSA. The length of the CDR3 is 15 residues. Trimming removed 2 bases at V and 4 bases at J, with 12 bases between. The CDR3, as DNA: TGTGCCAGCAGCTTATGGGCCGGGGGGAATCAGCCCCAGCATTTT. Protein sequence: CASSLWAGGNQPQHF.

The chain uses TRBV5-1 and TRBJ1-1, with D hard to call. CDR1 SGHRS and CDR2 YFSETQ come from the germline V gene. This CDR3 has 12 amino acids. Trimming left V 7 bases short and J 4 bases short, with 11 bases between. The CDR3 sequence: CASGPEGTEAFF. CDR3 in DNA: TGCGCCAGCGGCCCGGAGGGCACTGAAGCTTTCTTT.

V gene TRBV5-6 combines with J gene TRBJ1-3, with D tentatively TRBD1 (6 bases). The germline CDR1 and CDR2 sequences are SGHDT and YYEEEE. The CDR3 spans 16 residues. Trimming shortened V by 2 bases and J by 4 bases, and 16 bases separated the two germline ends. CDR3 amino acids: CASSFNQGRAGNTIYF. In DNA form, the CDR3 reads TGTGCCAGCAGCTTCAACCAGGGGCGCGCGGGAAACACCATATATTTT.

The rearrangement uses TRBV5-1 and TRBJ2-5, with 7 positions matching TRBD2. The CDR3 contains 15 residues. After removal of 5 bases from V and 2 bases from J, the junction contained 9 bases not matched to a gene. Germline CDR1 and CDR2: SGHRS and YFSETQ. CDR3 coding DNA: TGCGCCAGCAGTGGGGAGGGACGGGCTCAAGAGACCCAGTACTTC. Translating gives CASSGEGRAQETQYF.

The chain links TRBV25-1 to TRBJ1-2; no clear D. Trimming cost V 8 bases and J 1 base, with 14 bases left between them. This CDR3 comprises 14 residues. CDR1 is MGHDK and CDR2 is SYGVNS in the germline V gene. Here the CDR3 reads CASRGHGYNYGYTF. The CDR3 coding sequence is TGTGCCAGCCGCGGGCACGGGTATAACTATGGCTACACCTTC.

The CDR3 nucleotides read TGCGCCACTTCCTTGAGGGCCAATCCTGATGGCTACACCTTC. This encodes CATSLRANPDGYTF. V is TRBV5-1 and J is TRBJ1-2; no firm D call. Trimming removed 9 bases at V and 6 bases at J, with 21 bases between. Germline CDR1 and CDR2: SGHRS and YFSETQ. This CDR3 contains 14 residues. The whole variable domain, remainder taken from reference TRBV5-1 and TRBJ1-2, is KAGVTQTPRYLIKTRGQQVTLSCSPISGHRSVSWYQQTPGQGLQFLFEYFSETQRNKGNFPGRFSGRQFSNSRSEMNVSTLELGDSALYLCATSLRANPDGYTFGSGTRLTVV.

This sequence joins TRBV5-1 and TRBJ2-3, with unresolved D. Germline V lookup: CDR1 SGHRS, CDR2 YFSETQ. The CDR3 consists of 16 residues. The V gene lost 1 base and the J gene lost 1 base, with 13 bases spanning the gap. The CDR3 region has the DNA TGCGCCAGCAGCTTGAGTAGAGCCCCGGGCACAGATACGCAGTATTTT. Protein: CASSLSRAPGTDTQYF.

The chain links TRBV4-1 to TRBJ1-6, with 9 nucleotides matching TRBD1. The CDR3 has 19 amino acids. Losses at the gene ends were 1 base for V and 8 bases for J; bases not matched to a gene: 15. Germline CDR1 and CDR2: MGHRA and YSYEKL. The CDR3: CASSQGSGTGSRSDSPLHF. CDR3 bases: TGCGCCAGCAGCCAAGGTTCCGGGACAGGGAGTAGGTCGGATTCACCCCTCCACTTT.

This rearrangement joins TRBV20-1 to TRBJ2-7; D is undetermined. Deletions cut 3 bases from V and 0 bases from J, with 15 bases between. This CDR3 has 15 amino acids. The germline V gene has CDR1 DFQATT and CDR2 SNEGSKA (reference sequence). CDR3 amino acids: CSASEAAALSYEQYF. The CDR3 DNA is TGCAGTGCTAGTGAGGCCGCAGCCCTCTCCTACGAGCAGTACTTC.

The V gene is TRBV3-1 (or the pseudogene TRBV3-2), the J gene TRBJ1-5; no firm D call. The CDR3 consists of 12 residues. The germline V gene has CDR1 LGHDT and CDR2 YNNKEL (reference sequence). Trimming removed 2 bases from V and 4 bases from J, with 3 bases in between. The CDR3 nucleotides read TGTGCCAGCAGCCAACAGAATCAGCCCCAGCATTTT. Translating it yields CASSQQNQPQHF.

The chain carries TRBV10-1 and TRBJ1-1, with TRBD1 as a possible D gene (6 bases). In germline, CDR1 is WNHNN, CDR2 SYGVQD (reference sequence). This CDR3 region has 12 residues. Trimming pared 6 bases from V and 5 bases from J, leaving 10 bases between. CDR3 sequence (DNA): TGCGCCAGCAGCTTTACAGGGACTGAAGCTTTCTTT. Translation gives CASSFTGTEAFF.

The chain links TRBV28 to TRBJ2-3; TRBD1 is a possible D gene (5 bases). CDR1 is MDHEN, CDR2 SYDVKM, per germline. The CDR3 has 13 amino acids. Trimming removed 4 bases at V and 6 bases at J, with 11 bases between. The DNA for the CDR3 is TGTGCCAGCAGTTCCCGATCAGGGGATACGCAGTATTTT. Translation: CASSSRSGDTQYF.

This clone was observed a few times. This rearrangement joins TRBV19 to TRBJ2-7; 9 bases map to TRBD1. The CDR3 extends over 14 amino acids. Germline V gives CDR1 LNHDA, CDR2 SQIVND (reference sequence). The V segment lost 10 bases and the J segment 3 bases; nucleotides outside the gene matches: 10. The CDR3 region has the DNA TGTGCCACCCTAGGACAGGGGTCGGACTACGAGCAGTACTTC. Residues: CATLGQGSDYEQYF.

The rearrangement links TRBV30 to TRBJ2-7, with D unclear. CDR3 size: 13 residues. Trimming stripped 0 bases from V and 2 bases from J, with 8 bases between. Germline-derived CDR1 and CDR2 are GTSNPN and SVGIG (reference sequence). The CDR3 coding sequence is TGTGCCTGGAGTGTACCACCGACCTACGAGCAGTACTTC. It encodes CAWSVPPTYEQYF. The full variable domain, rest sourced from reference TRBV30 and TRBJ2-7, is SQTIHQWPATLVQPVGSPLSLECTVEGTSNPNLYWYRQAAGRGLQLLFYSVGIGQISSEVPQNLSASRPQDRQFILSSKKLLLSDSGFYLCAWSVPPTYEQYFGPGTRLTVT.

This clone was detected once. CDR3 region: CASSYQGGEGTEAFF. The CDR3 DNA reads as TGTGCCAGCTCCTACCAGGGAGGGGAGGGCACTGAAGCTTTCTTT. The chain links TRBV6-5 to TRBJ1-1; the D gene is possibly TRBD1 (5 bases). Trimming removed 8 bases from V and 4 bases from J, with 20 bases in between. The CDR3 has 15 residues. Germline values: CDR1 MNHEY, CDR2 SVGAGI.